These 9 T cell receptor beta chains were all obtained from the same sample, sequenced in a study of T-cell reconstitution after alpha-beta-depleted transplantation in children. During its preparation, the TCRbeta library received unique molecular identifiers. TCRdb re-analysed the PCR reads in MiXCR, keeping a single row per CDR3 protein. Found here are almost 250,000 distinct CDR3 sequences, 20% to 30% of them singletons; the top ten hold roughly 2.7%. Here the sequenced sample was PBMCs, taken before TCRalphabeta/CD19-depleted stem cell transplant. The receptors were sampled from a girl aged 2-9 years with Fanconi anemia, due to receive a stem cell transplant.

The CDR3 spells CSARTEMGTQYF. CDR3 DNA: TGCAGTGCGAGGACTGAGATGGGGACCCAGTACTTC. V and J are TRBV20-1 and TRBJ2-5, with a possible D match to TRBD2 (5 bases). Looked up from germline, CDR1 is DFQATT and CDR2 is SNEGSKA (reference sequence). The CDR3 length is 12 residues. V was pared by 6 bases and J by 7 bases, with 15 bases between.

The gene calls are TRBV10-2 and TRBJ2-1, with a tentative D call TRBD2 (6 bases). Germline V CDR1 and CDR2: WSHSY, SAAADI. This CDR3 spans 15 amino acids. Trimming shortened V by 1 base and J by 2 bases, and 9 bases separated the two germline ends. CDR3 loop: CASSELSGPYNEQFF. In DNA form, the CDR3 reads TGCGCCAGCAGTGAGTTGAGCGGGCCCTACAATGAGCAGTTCTTC.

This clonotype turned up a few times. The chain uses TRBV12-3 or TRBV12-4 and TRBJ2-1, with 9 bases aligning to TRBD2. This CDR3 comprises 15 residues. Trimming removed 3 bases from V and 5 bases from J; junction bases left unmatched: 5. The CDR3 region is CASSFTTSGNNEQFF. The DNA of the CDR3 is TGTGCCAGCAGTTTCACGACTAGCGGCAACAATGAGCAGTTCTTC.

This clonotype turned up a few times. This sequence joins TRBV20-1 and TRBJ2-7; TRBD2 aligns across 7 bases. The J segment lost 6 bases and the V segment lost 5 bases, leaving 10 bases of the junction unmatched. CDR3 size: 13 residues. Germline V lookup: CDR1 DFQATT, CDR2 SNEGSKA (reference sequence). The CDR3 region is CSAASGAGREQYF. The CDR3 DNA reads TGCAGTGCTGCCTCGGGAGCGGGGCGCGAGCAGTACTTC.

Only a few counts were recorded for this clonotype. The rearrangement joins TRBV6-2 or TRBV6-3 to TRBJ2-7; 7 bases are a match to TRBD2. The CDR3 runs to 15 residues. Losses at the gene ends were 4 bases for V and 1 base for J; bases not matched to a gene: 7. Germline CDR1 and CDR2: MNHEY and SVGEGT. This CDR3 reads CASSSLSGKSYEQYF. The DNA for the CDR3 is TGTGCCAGCAGTTCTCTAAGCGGGAAGTCCTACGAGCAGTACTTC.

This clonotype was observed many times. V is TRBV29-1 and J is TRBJ2-7; D ambiguous. The V and J ends lost 0 bases and 6 bases respectively, with 9 bases between them. The CDR3 contains 12 residues. The germline V gene has CDR1 SQVTM and CDR2 ANQGSEA. CDR3 DNA sequence: TGCAGCGTTGAAGAGACTTCCGTCGAGCAGTACTTC. This sequence encodes CSVEETSVEQYF.

The rearrangement uses TRBV11-3 and TRBJ2-7; maybe TRBD1 (5 bases). The V gene lost 5 bases and the J gene lost 6 bases, with 11 bases spanning the gap. There are 12 residues in the CDR3. Germline CDR1 is SGHNT and CDR2 is YENEEA. The CDR3, as DNA: TGTGCCAGCAGCAAGAGACAGAGCGAGCAGTACTTC. Residues: CASSKRQSEQYF.

This clonotype was detected ten times or more. The rearrangement uses TRBV5-1 and TRBJ1-2; tentative D call: TRBD1 (5 bases). The CDR3 contains 14 residues. Trimming took 4 bases from V and 2 from J, leaving 12 bases between them. The germline gives CDR1 SGHRS, CDR2 YFSETQ. The CDR3 protein is CASSRDLTNYGYTF. The CDR3 DNA is TGCGCCAGCAGCAGGGACCTAACCAACTATGGCTACACCTTC. Together with reference TRBV5-1 and TRBJ1-2, the CDR3 gives the full variable domain: KAGVTQTPRYLIKTRGQQVTLSCSPISGHRSVSWYQQTPGQGLQFLFEYFSETQRNKGNFPGRFSGRQFSNSRSEMNVSTLELGDSALYLCASSRDLTNYGYTFGSGTRLTVV.

This clonotype was detected many times. V gene TRBV4-2 combines with J gene TRBJ2-7; no clear D. V was shortened by 1 base and J by 6 bases, with 16 bases between the two germline ends. CDR1 and CDR2 from the germline V gene are LGHNA and YNFKEQ. The CDR3 totals 15 residues. CDR3 region: CASSQVSTRKGEQYF. CDR3 coding DNA: TGTGCCAGCAGCCAAGTCTCCACCAGGAAGGGCGAGCAGTACTTC.